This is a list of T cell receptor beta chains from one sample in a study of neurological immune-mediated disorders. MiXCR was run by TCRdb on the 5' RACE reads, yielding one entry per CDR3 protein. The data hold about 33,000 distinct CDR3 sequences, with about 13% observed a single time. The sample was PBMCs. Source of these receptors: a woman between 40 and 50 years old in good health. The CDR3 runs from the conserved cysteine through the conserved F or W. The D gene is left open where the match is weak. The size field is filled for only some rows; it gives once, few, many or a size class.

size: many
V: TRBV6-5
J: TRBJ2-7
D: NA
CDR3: CASSLRQGWNEQYF
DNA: TGTGCCAGCAGTCTCCGGCAGGGATGGAACGAGCAGTACTTC

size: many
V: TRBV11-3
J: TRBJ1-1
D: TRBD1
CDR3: CASSFSGQGETEAFF
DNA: TGTGCCAGCAGCTTTTCGGGTCAGGGGGAAACTGAAGCTTTCTTT

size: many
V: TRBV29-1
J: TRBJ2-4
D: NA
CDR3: CSVEEGIAKNIQYF
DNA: TGCAGCGTTGAGGAAGGGATAGCCAAAAACATTCAGTACTTC

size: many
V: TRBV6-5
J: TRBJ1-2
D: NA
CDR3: CASSYIGGGSYGYTF
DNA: TGTGCCAGCAGTTACATCGGGGGAGGGAGCTATGGCTACACCTTC

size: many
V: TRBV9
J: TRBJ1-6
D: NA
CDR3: CASSGEGESYNSPLHF
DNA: TGTGCCAGCAGCGGCGAGGGGGAGTCCTATAATTCACCCCTCCACTTT

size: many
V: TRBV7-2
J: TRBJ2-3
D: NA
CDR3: CASSYRPSSADTQYF
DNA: TGTGCCAGCAGTTACCGCCCGTCAAGCGCAGATACGCAGTATTTT

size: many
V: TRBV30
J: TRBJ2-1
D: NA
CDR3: CAWNSEGGKNEQFF
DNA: TGTGCCTGGAATTCGGAGGGGGGAAAGAATGAGCAGTTCTTC

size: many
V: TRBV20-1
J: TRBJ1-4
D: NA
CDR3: CSAREDEKLFF
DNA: TGCAGTGCTAGAGAGGACGAAAAACTGTTTTTT

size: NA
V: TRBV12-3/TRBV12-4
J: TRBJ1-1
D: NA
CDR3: CASSQQGLDTEAFF
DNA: TGTGCCAGCAGTCAACAGGGCTTAGACACTGAAGCTTTCTTT

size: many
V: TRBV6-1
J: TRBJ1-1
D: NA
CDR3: CASTEVGHTEAFF
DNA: TGTGCCAGCACCGAGGTTGGGCACACTGAAGCTTTCTTT

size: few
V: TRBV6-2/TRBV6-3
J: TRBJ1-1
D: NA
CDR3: CASRYDSPNTEAFF
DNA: TGTGCCAGCAGATATGACAGTCCTAACACTGAAGCTTTCTTT

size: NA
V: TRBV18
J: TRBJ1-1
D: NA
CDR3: CAISPRTGGAGTEAFF
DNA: TGTGCCATCTCACCACGGACGGGGGGCGCGGGCACTGAAGCTTTCTTT

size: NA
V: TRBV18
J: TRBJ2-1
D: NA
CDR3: CASSPPARSSYNEQFF
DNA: TGTGCCAGCTCACCACCGGCTAGGAGCTCCTACAATGAGCAGTTCTTC

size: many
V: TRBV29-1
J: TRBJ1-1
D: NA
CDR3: CSVARVLNTEAFF
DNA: TGCAGCGTTGCCAGGGTCCTGAACACTGAAGCTTTCTTT

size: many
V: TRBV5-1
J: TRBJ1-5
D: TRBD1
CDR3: CASSFQGGNQPQHF
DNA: TGCGCCAGCAGCTTCCAGGGGGGCAATCAGCCCCAGCATTTT

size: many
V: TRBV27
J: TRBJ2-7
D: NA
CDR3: CASSLTGLTSYEQYF
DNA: TGTGCCAGCAGTTTAACCGGACTTACATCCTACGAGCAGTACTTC

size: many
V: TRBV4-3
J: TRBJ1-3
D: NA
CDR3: CASSQDRSGNTIYF
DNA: TGCGCCAGCAGCCAAGATCGCTCTGGAAACACCATATATTTT

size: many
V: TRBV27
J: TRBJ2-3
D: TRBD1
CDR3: CASRRQGSTDTQYF
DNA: TGTGCCAGCAGGAGACAGGGGAGCACAGATACGCAGTATTTT

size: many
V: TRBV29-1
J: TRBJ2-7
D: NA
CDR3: CSVEGSYEQYF
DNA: TGCAGCGTCGAAGGCAGCTACGAGCAGTACTTC

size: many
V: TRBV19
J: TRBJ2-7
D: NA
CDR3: CASRIGSGYEQYF
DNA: TGTGCCAGTAGAATCGGTAGCGGCTACGAGCAGTACTTC

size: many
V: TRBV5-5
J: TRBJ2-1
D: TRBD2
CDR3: CASSSGRPGLDNEQFF
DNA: TGTGCCAGCAGCTCCGGCCGGCCGGGACTAGACAATGAGCAGTTCTTC

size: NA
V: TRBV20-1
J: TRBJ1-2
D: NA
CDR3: CSATAGTNYGYTF
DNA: TGCAGTGCTACGGCGGGGACAAACTATGGCTACACCTTC

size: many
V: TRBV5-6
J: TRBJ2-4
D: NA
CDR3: CASSVRVFTTKNIQYF
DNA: TGTGCCAGCAGCGTGCGGGTATTCACCACCAAAAACATTCAGTACTTC

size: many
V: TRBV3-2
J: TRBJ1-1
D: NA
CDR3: CASSQDYGHLRSGTEAFF
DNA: TGTGCCAGCAGCCAAGATTACGGACACCTCAGGTCTGGCACTGAAGCTTTCTTT

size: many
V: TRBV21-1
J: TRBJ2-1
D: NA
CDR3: CASSKVPGQLRSFF
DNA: TGTGCCAGCAGCAAAGTCCCGGGACAGCTCAGGTCGTTCTTC

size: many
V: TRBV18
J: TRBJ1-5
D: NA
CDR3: CASSPTRGNQPQHF
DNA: TGTGCCAGCTCACCAACGAGGGGCAATCAGCCCCAGCATTTT

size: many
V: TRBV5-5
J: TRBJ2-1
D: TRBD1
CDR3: CASSLGQGLYNEQFF
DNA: TGTGCCAGCAGCTTGGGACAGGGGTTATACAATGAGCAGTTCTTC

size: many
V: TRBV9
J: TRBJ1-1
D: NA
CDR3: CASSPSSGGVNTEAFF
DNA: TGTGCCAGCAGCCCGAGCTCGGGGGGAGTGAACACTGAAGCTTTCTTT

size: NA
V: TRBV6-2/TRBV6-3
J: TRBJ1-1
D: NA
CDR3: CASSYSPLRGGEAFF
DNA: TGTGCCAGCAGTTACTCCCCGTTACGAGGGGGTGAAGCTTTCTTT

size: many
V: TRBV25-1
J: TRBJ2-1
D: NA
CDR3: CASSDLQGWVYEQFF
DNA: TGTGCCAGCAGTGATCTACAGGGCTGGGTATATGAGCAGTTCTTC

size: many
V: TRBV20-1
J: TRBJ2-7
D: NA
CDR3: CSARALLPLSGRSYEQYF
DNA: TGCAGTGCTAGAGCCCTCCTCCCCCTCAGCGGCAGGTCCTACGAGCAGTACTTC

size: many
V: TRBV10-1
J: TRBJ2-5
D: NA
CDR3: CASSEQGGQTQYF
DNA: TGCGCCAGCAGTGAACAGGGAGGACAGACCCAGTACTTC

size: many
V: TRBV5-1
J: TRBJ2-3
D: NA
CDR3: CASSLTPTAPDTQYF
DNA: TGCGCCAGCAGCTTGACACCAACGGCCCCAGATACGCAGTATTTT

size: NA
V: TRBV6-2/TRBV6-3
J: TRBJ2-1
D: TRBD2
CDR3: CASGELAGGPIYNEKFF
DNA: TGTGCCAGCGGCGAATTAGCGGGGGGGCCAATTTACAATGAGAAGTTCTTC

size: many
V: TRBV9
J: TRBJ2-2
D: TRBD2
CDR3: CASSVGTSGYTGELFF
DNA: TGTGCCAGCAGCGTGGGGACTAGCGGCTACACCGGGGAGCTGTTTTTT

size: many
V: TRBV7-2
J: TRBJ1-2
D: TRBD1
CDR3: CASSPTGGPYGYTF
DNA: TGTGCCAGCAGCCCCACAGGGGGCCCCTATGGCTACACCTTC

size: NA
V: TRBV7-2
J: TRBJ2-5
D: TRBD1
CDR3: CASSRGQQETQYF
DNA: TGTGCCAGCAGCCGGGGACAGCAAGAGACCCAGTACTTC

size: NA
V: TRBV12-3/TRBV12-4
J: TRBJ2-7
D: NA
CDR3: CASSFRTVGHEQYF
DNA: TGTGCCAGCAGTTTCAGGACAGTCGGGCACGAGCAGTACTTC

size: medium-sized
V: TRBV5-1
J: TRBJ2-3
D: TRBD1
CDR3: CASSLGQGGTDTQYF
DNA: TGCGCCAGCAGCTTGGGACAGGGGGGAACAGATACGCAGTATTTT

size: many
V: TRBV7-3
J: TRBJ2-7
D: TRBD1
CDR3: CASSLSAPGQGAYEQYF
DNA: TGTGCCAGCAGCTTAAGTGCCCCGGGACAGGGGGCCTACGAGCAGTACTTC

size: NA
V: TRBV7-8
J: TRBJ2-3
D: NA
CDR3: CASSPIPSTDTQYF
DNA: TGTGCCAGCAGCCCGATACCTAGCACAGATACGCAGTATTTT

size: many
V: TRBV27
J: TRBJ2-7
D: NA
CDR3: CASSSSNEQYF
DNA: TGTGCCAGCAGTAGCTCCAACGAGCAGTACTTC

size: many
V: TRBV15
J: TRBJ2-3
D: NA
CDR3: CATSLRGQLGDTQYF
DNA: TGTGCCACCAGCCTCAGAGGGCAGCTGGGAGATACGCAGTATTTT

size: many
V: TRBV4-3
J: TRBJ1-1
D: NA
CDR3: CASSQYDRPNTEAFF
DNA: TGCGCCAGCAGCCAGTATGACAGACCAAACACTGAAGCTTTCTTT

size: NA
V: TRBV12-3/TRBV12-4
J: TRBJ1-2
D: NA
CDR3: CASSQGRKRSYGYTF
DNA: TGTGCCAGCAGCCAGGGACGCAAACGTAGCTATGGCTACACCTTC

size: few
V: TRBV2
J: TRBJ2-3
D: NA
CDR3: CASGTPDTQYF
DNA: TGTGCCAGCGGAACCCCGGATACGCAGTATTTT

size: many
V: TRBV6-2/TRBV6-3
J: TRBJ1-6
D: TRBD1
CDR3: CASNIQGAYNSPLHF
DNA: TGTGCCAGCAATATACAGGGGGCGTATAATTCACCCCTCCACTTT

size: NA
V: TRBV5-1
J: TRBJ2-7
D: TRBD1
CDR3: CASSGQGAPYEHYF
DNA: TGCGCCAGCAGCGGCCAGGGGGCTCCGTACGAGCACTACTTC

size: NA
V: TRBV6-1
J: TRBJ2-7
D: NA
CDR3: CASRENPTDPFYEQYF
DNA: TGTGCCAGCAGAGAGAATCCGACGGATCCGTTTTACGAGCAGTACTTC

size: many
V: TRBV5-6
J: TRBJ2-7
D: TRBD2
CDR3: CASSAGLAGSYEQYF
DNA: TGTGCCAGCAGCGCGGGACTAGCGGGCTCCTACGAGCAGTACTTC

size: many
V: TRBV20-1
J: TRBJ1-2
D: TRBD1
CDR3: CSAIQGANYGYTF
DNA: TGCAGTGCTATACAGGGGGCTAACTATGGCTACACCTTC

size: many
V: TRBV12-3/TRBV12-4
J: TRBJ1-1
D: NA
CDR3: CASSFAGRGNTEAFF
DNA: TGTGCCAGCAGTTTCGCGGGGAGAGGGAACACTGAAGCTTTCTTT

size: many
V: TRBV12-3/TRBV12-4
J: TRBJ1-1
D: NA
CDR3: CASSASSNTEAFF
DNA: TGTGCCAGCAGTGCCTCATCTAACACTGAAGCTTTCTTT

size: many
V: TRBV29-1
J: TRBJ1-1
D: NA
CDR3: CSGRPGENTEAFF
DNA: TGCAGCGGGAGACCAGGGGAGAACACTGAAGCTTTCTTT

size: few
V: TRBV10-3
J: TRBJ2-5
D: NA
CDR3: CAISPTGQETQYF
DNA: TGTGCCATCAGTCCGACGGGGCAAGAGACCCAGTACTTC

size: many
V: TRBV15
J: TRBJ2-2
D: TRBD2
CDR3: CATSRIPGGRNTGELFF
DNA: TGTGCCACCAGCAGGATCCCAGGCGGGAGGAACACCGGGGAGCTGTTTTTT